A selection of T cell receptor beta chains follows, all from one sample in a study of blood T cell repertoires in COVID-19. Profiled with immunoSEQ multiplex PCR; TCRdb holds only in-frame clones, not every one. The table has under 350,000 clones, roughly 89% seen once; the top ten hold approximately 4.2%. Sequencing was performed on peripheral blood. All receptors derive from a man in his forties with acute or convalescent COVID-19. Each CDR3 is given with its conserved first and last residue. A D gene is named only where the DNA matches it firmly. The size of a clone is reported for some rows only, either as once, few or many, or as a class for expanded clones.

d_call: NA
j_call: TRBJ1-3
clone_size: NA
v_call: TRBV12-5
cdr3_aa: CASGLTGTGNTIYF
cdr3_nt: TGTGCTAGTGGTTTGACAGGGACGGGAAACACCATATATTTT

d_call: TRBD2
j_call: TRBJ2-7
clone_size: NA
v_call: TRBV11-2
cdr3_aa: CASSLTGTTKTSYEQYF
cdr3_nt: TGTGCCAGCAGCTTAACCGGGACTACCAAAACCTCCTACGAGCAGTACTTC

d_call: TRBD1
j_call: TRBJ2-7
clone_size: NA
v_call: TRBV6-5
cdr3_aa: CASSQTGSRSYEQYF
cdr3_nt: TGTGCCAGCAGTCAGACAGGGTCTCGCTCCTACGAGCAGTACTTC

d_call: NA
j_call: TRBJ2-2
clone_size: NA
v_call: TRBV11-2
cdr3_aa: CASSLYLAGTGELFF
cdr3_nt: TGTGCCAGCAGCTTGTACTTGGCGGGCACCGGGGAGCTGTTTTTT

d_call: NA
j_call: TRBJ2-1
clone_size: once
v_call: TRBV12-3/TRBV12-4
cdr3_aa: CATASRGEQFF
cdr3_nt: TGTGCCACTGCGTCTAGGGGTGAGCAGTTCTTC

d_call: NA
j_call: TRBJ2-1
clone_size: NA
v_call: TRBV7-2
cdr3_aa: CASSFNRDEQFF
cdr3_nt: TGTGCCAGCAGCTTCAACCGGGATGAGCAGTTCTTC

d_call: NA
j_call: TRBJ1-3
clone_size: once
v_call: TRBV19
cdr3_aa: CASSILAGSYTIYF
cdr3_nt: TGTGCCAGTAGTATCCTGGCAGGGTCATACACCATATATTTT

d_call: TRBD2
j_call: TRBJ2-7
clone_size: NA
v_call: TRBV5-1
cdr3_aa: CASSLGRGDEQYF
cdr3_nt: TGCGCCAGCAGCTTGGGTCGGGGGGACGAGCAGTACTTC

d_call: NA
j_call: TRBJ1-1
clone_size: NA
v_call: TRBV11-2
cdr3_aa: CASSLLNVAGSSAFF
cdr3_nt: TGTGCCAGCAGCCTCCTTAACGTTGCAGGTTCGTCAGCTTTCTTT

d_call: NA
j_call: TRBJ1-1
clone_size: NA
v_call: TRBV19
cdr3_aa: CASSIDLFRQPLTAFF
cdr3_nt: TGTGCCAGTAGTATAGATCTTTTCCGACAGCCTCTTACGGCTTTCTTT

d_call: TRBD1
j_call: TRBJ1-1
clone_size: NA
v_call: TRBV5-5
cdr3_aa: CASSLTGEGTEAFF
cdr3_nt: TGTGCCAGCAGCTTGACAGGGGAAGGGACTGAAGCTTTCTTT

d_call: NA
j_call: TRBJ2-1
clone_size: few
v_call: TRBV5-1
cdr3_aa: CASSLGGHNEQFF
cdr3_nt: TGCGCCAGCAGCCTGGGCGGCCACAATGAGCAGTTCTTC

d_call: NA
j_call: TRBJ1-2
clone_size: NA
v_call: TRBV20-1
cdr3_aa: CTVNPNYGYTF
cdr3_nt: TGCACGGTGAATCCCAACTATGGCTACACCTTC

d_call: TRBD2
j_call: TRBJ2-7
clone_size: once
v_call: TRBV7-2
cdr3_aa: CASSLLLAGYEQYF
cdr3_nt: TGTGCCAGCAGCTTATTGCTAGCGGGCTACGAGCAGTACTTC

d_call: TRBD2
j_call: TRBJ2-1
clone_size: NA
v_call: TRBV3-1/TRBV3-2
cdr3_aa: CASSQASGGAAEQFF
cdr3_nt: TGTGCCAGCAGCCAAGCAAGCGGGGGGGCCGCTGAGCAGTTCTTC

d_call: TRBD2
j_call: TRBJ2-3
clone_size: NA
v_call: TRBV19
cdr3_aa: CASSLAGRDTQYF
cdr3_nt: TGTGCCAGTAGCCTAGCGGGGAGAGATACGCAGTATTTT

d_call: TRBD1
j_call: TRBJ2-2
clone_size: NA
v_call: TRBV11-2
cdr3_aa: CASSSGTGSGELFF
cdr3_nt: TGTGCCAGCAGCTCCGGGACAGGGTCCGGGGAGCTGTTTTTT

d_call: NA
j_call: TRBJ1-5
clone_size: NA
v_call: TRBV7-6
cdr3_aa: CASSLQGGASQPQHF
cdr3_nt: TGTGCCAGCAGCCTGCAAGGGGGGGCAAGTCAGCCCCAGCATTTT

d_call: TRBD2
j_call: TRBJ2-1
clone_size: few
v_call: TRBV6-5
cdr3_aa: CASRTSGHYNEQFF
cdr3_nt: TGTGCCAGCAGGACTAGCGGACACTACAATGAGCAGTTCTTC

d_call: NA
j_call: TRBJ2-1
clone_size: once
v_call: TRBV5-1
cdr3_aa: CASSLDSNNEQFF
cdr3_nt: TGCGCCAGCAGTTTAGACAGTAACAATGAGCAGTTCTTC

d_call: NA
j_call: TRBJ1-1
clone_size: NA
v_call: TRBV2
cdr3_aa: CASWGTRALGTEAFF
cdr3_nt: TGTGCCAGCTGGGGTACCAGGGCCTTGGGCACTGAAGCTTTCTTT

d_call: NA
j_call: TRBJ1-4
clone_size: NA
v_call: TRBV21-1
cdr3_aa: CASRGRGDEKLFF
cdr3_nt: TGTGCCAGCAGGGGGAGGGGGGATGAAAAACTGTTTTTT

d_call: TRBD2
j_call: TRBJ2-3
clone_size: NA
v_call: TRBV30
cdr3_aa: CAWSVHGGTDTQYF
cdr3_nt: TGTGCCTGGAGTGTACACGGGGGGACAGATACGCAGTATTTT

d_call: TRBD1
j_call: TRBJ2-7
clone_size: NA
v_call: TRBV19
cdr3_aa: CASRSGTVNEQYF
cdr3_nt: TGTGCCAGTAGATCCGGGACAGTCAACGAGCAGTACTTC

d_call: NA
j_call: TRBJ1-4
clone_size: NA
v_call: TRBV20-1
cdr3_aa: CSASLNEKLFF
cdr3_nt: TGCAGTGCTAGCCTTAATGAAAAACTGTTTTTT

d_call: TRBD1
j_call: TRBJ1-2
clone_size: NA
v_call: TRBV19
cdr3_aa: CASTWTGYYGYTF
cdr3_nt: TGTGCCAGTACTTGGACAGGGTACTATGGCTACACCTTC

d_call: TRBD2
j_call: TRBJ2-7
clone_size: NA
v_call: TRBV6-4
cdr3_aa: CASGLAGAGPYEQYF
cdr3_nt: TGTGCCAGCGGACTAGCGGGGGCCGGACCATACGAGCAGTACTTC

d_call: NA
j_call: TRBJ1-5
clone_size: NA
v_call: TRBV5-6
cdr3_aa: CASSLAGIDQPQHF
cdr3_nt: TGTGCCAGCAGCTTGGCAGGGATTGATCAGCCCCAGCATTTT